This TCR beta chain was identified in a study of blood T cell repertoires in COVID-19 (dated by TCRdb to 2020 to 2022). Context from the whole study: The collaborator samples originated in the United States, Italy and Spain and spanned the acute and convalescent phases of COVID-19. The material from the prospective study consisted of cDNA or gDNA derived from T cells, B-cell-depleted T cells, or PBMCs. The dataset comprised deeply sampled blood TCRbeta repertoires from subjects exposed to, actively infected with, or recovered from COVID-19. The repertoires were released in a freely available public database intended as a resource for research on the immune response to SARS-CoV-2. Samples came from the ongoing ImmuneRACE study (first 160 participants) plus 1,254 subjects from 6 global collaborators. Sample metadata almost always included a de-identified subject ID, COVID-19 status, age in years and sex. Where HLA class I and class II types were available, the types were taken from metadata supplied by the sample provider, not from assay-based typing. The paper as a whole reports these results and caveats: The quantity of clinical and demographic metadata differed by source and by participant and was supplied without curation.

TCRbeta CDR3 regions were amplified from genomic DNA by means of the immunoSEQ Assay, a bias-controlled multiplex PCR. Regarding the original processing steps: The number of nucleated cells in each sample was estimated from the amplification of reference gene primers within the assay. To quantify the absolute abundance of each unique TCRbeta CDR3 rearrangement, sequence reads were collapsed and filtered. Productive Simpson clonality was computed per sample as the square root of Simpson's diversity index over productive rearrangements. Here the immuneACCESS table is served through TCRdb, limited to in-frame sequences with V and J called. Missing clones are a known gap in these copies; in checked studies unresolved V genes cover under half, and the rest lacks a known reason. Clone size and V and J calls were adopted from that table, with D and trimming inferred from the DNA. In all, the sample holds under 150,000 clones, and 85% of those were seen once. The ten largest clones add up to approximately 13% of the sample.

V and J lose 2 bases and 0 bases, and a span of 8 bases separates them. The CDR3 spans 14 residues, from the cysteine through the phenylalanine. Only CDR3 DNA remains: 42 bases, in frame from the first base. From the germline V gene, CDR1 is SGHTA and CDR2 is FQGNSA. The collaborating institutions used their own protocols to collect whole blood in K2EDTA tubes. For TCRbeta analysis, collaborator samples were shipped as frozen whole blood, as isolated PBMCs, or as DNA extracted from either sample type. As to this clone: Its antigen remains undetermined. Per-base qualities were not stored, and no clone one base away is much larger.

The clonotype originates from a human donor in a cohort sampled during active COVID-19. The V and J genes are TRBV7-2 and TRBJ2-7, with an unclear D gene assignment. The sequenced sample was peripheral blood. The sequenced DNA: TGTGCCAGCAGCTTATCAGGCACCTCCTACGAGCAGTACTTC. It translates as CASSLSGTSYEQYF. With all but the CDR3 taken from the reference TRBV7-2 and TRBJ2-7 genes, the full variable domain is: GAGVSQSPSNKVTEKGKDVELRCDPISGHTALYWYRQSLGQGLEFLIYFQGNSAPDKSGLPSDRFSAERTGGSVSTLTIQRTQQEDSAVYLCASSLSGTSYEQYFGPGTRLTVT.